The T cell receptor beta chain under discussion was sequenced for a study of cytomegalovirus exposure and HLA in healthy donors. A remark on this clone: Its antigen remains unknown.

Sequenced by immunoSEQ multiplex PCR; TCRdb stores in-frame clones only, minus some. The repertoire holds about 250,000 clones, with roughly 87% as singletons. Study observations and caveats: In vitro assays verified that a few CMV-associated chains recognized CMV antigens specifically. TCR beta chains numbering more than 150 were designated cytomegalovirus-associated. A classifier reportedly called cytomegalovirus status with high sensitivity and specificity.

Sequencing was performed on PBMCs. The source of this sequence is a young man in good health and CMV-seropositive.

As DNA, the CDR3 is TGTGCCTGGAGACTAGCTAACTATGGCTACACCTTC. Translation: CAWRLANYGYTF. The V gene is TRBV30, the J gene TRBJ1-2, with D uncertain. CDR1 is GTSNPN and CDR2 is SVGIG in the germline V gene (reference sequence). The CDR3 covers 12 residues. V was pared by 3 bases and J by 0 bases, with 5 bases between.